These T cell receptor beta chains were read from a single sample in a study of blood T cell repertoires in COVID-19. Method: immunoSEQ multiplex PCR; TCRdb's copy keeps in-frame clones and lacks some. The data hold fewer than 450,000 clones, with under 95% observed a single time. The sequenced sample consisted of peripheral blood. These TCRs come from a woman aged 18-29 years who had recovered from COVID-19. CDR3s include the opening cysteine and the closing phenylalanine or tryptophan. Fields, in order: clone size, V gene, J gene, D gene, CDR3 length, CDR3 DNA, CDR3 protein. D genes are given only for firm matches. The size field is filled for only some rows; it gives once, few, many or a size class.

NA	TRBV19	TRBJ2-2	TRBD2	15	TGTGCCAGTAGATCAGCGGGAGGGCGGACCGGGGAGCTGTTTTTT	CASRSAGGRTGELFF
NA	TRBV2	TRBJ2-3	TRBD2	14	TGTGCCAGCAGTAGCGGGAGCTCCACAGATACGCAGTATTTT	CASSSGSSTDTQYF
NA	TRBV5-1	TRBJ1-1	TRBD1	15	TGCGCCAGCAGAACAGGGGGAATAGGGAACACTGAAGCTTTCTTT	CASRTGGIGNTEAFF
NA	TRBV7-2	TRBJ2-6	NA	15	TGTGCCAGCAGCTTTTCGAGGACAGGGGCCAACGTCCTGACTTTC	CASSFSRTGANVLTF
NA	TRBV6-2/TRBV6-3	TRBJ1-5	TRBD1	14	TGTGCCAGCAGCGATCAGACAGGGCGACAGCCCCAGCATTTT	CASSDQTGRQPQHF
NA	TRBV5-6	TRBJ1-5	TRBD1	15	TGTGCCAGCAGCAAGGACAGGGGGTCTTATCAGCCCCAGCATTTT	CASSKDRGSYQPQHF
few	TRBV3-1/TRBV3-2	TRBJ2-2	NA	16	TGTGCCAGCAGCCAAGGTCGCAGCAGCAGGTGGCGGGAGCTGTTTTTT	CASSQGRSSRWRELFF
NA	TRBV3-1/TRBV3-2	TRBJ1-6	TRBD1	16	TGTGCCAGCAGCCAAGCTGGCAGGGGGCAAGGTTCACCCCTCCACTTT	CASSQAGRGQGSPLHF
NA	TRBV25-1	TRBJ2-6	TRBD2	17	TGTGCCAGCAGTGGGAGACTAGCCTTTTCTGGGGCCAACGTCCTGACTTTC	CASSGRLAFSGANVLTF
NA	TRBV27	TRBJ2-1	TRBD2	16	TGTGCCAGCAGCCTCGGGGTAGCGGGAGGGTACAATGAGCAGTTCTTC	CASSLGVAGGYNEQFF
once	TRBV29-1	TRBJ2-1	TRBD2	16	TGCAGCGTTGAAACGGGGCGAGCGGGATCAACCAATGAGCAGTTCTTC	CSVETGRAGSTNEQFF
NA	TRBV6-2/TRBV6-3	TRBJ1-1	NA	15	TGTGCCAGCAGTTACTCGTACGGTCTGAACACTGAAGCTTTCTTT	CASSYSYGLNTEAFF
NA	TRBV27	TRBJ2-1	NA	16	TGTGCCAGCAGTTCTTTCAGGGGAAGGGGAACCAATGAGCAGTTCTTC	CASSSFRGRGTNEQFF
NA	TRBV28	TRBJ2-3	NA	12	TGTGCCAGTTGGGGCTCCACAGATACGCAGTATTTT	CASWGSTDTQYF
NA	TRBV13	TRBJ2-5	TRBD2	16	TGTGCCAGCAGCTTAGGCCGGGGGGGGTTCCAAGAGACCCAGTACTTC	CASSLGRGGFQETQYF
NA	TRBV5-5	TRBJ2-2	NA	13	TGTGCCAACCTGTTACTAAACACCGGGGAGCTGTTTTTT	CANLLLNTGELFF
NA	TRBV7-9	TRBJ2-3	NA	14	TGTGCCAGCAGCCCGGCCGTTAGGGGGGATACGCAGTATTTT	CASSPAVRGDTQYF
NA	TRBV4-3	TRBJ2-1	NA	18	TGCGCCAGCAGCCAAGATACCACTAGCCCCCAATGGGGCAATGAGCAGTTCTTC	CASSQDTTSPQWGNEQFF
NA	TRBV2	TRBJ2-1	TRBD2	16	TGTGCCAGCACTTTAACGACGGGAGGGGGGGGAAATGGGCAGTTCTTC	CASTLTTGGGGNGQFF
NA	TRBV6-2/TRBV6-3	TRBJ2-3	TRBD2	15	TGTGCCAGCAGTCTACGGACTAGCGGCACAGATACGCAGTATTTT	CASSLRTSGTDTQYF
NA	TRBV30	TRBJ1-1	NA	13	TGTGCCTGGGGCGTCGTGGGGGGCACTGAAGCTTTCTTT	CAWGVVGGTEAFF
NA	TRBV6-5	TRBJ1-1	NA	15	TGTGCCAGCAGTTACTTCGGGGGGCTCGACACTGAAGCTTTCTTT	CASSYFGGLDTEAFF
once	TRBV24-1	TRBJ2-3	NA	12	TGTGCCACCAGTCCCAGCACGGGTACGCAGTATTTT	CATSPSTGTQYF